This is a list of T cell receptor beta chains from one sample in a study of cytotoxic CD8 clonotypes in ibrutinib-treated CLL. Produced via immunoSEQ multiplex PCR; TCRdb's table is partial and in-frame only. In the table there are fewer than 100,000 clones, 86% of which are singletons. The source material was PBMCs, sampled before ibrutinib treatment. The receptors stem from a human donor with chronic lymphocytic leukemia. Each CDR3 is given with its conserved first and last residue. D genes are given only for firm matches. A clone size is listed for some rows: how often the clone was seen (once, few, many), or a class if it is expanded.

d_gene	abundance	v_gene	j_gene	CDR3nt	CDR3aa
TRBD2	-	TRBV29-1	TRBJ2-5	TGCAGCGCCGAAACTGGGACTAGCGGGCCCCAAGAGACCCAGTACTTC	CSAETGTSGPQETQYF
-	-	TRBV6-1	TRBJ2-3	TGTGCCAGCAGTAAGCGGGCAATCACAGATACGCAGTATTTT	CASSKRAITDTQYF
-	-	TRBV5-3	TRBJ1-3	TGTGCCAGAAGCTTCTCGGGAAATGCTGGAAACACCATATATTTT	CARSFSGNAGNTIYF
-	-	TRBV9	TRBJ1-5	TGTGCCAGCAGCGGGGACAGCAATCAGCCCCAGCATTTT	CASSGDSNQPQHF
TRBD1	-	TRBV30	TRBJ1-2	TGTGCCTGGAATCCTGGGACAGGGGTTTATGGCTACACCTTC	CAWNPGTGVYGYTF
-	-	TRBV28	TRBJ1-2	TGTGCCAGCAGTTTGAGTCCTTTGGGGAGCTATGGCTACACCTTC	CASSLSPLGSYGYTF
TRBD2	-	TRBV7-2	TRBJ2-3	TGTGCCAGCAGCCCGAGACTAGCGGGAGCGGCAGATACGCAGTATTTT	CASSPRLAGAADTQYF
-	-	TRBV29-1	TRBJ2-3	TGCAGCGTTGCCGGCGGGACTAGCACAGATACGCAGTATTTT	CSVAGGTSTDTQYF
TRBD1	-	TRBV19	TRBJ2-1	TGTGCCAGTAGTATAAGGGGGACAGGGGTTTTAGATGAGCAGTTCTTC	CASSIRGTGVLDEQFF
TRBD2	-	TRBV4-2	TRBJ2-3	TGTGCCAGCAGCCAAGGCGCCGGACTAGCGGGAGTGGGTACGCAGTATTTT	CASSQGAGLAGVGTQYF
-	-	TRBV5-4	TRBJ2-1	TGTGCCAGCAGCTTGGATCTCTATGAGCAGTTCTTC	CASSLDLYEQFF
-	-	TRBV6-6	TRBJ2-1	TGTGCCAGCAGTTCCCGGGACTCCGGTAGGGGTGAGCAGTTCTTC	CASSSRDSGRGEQFF
-	-	TRBV25-1	TRBJ1-4	TGTGCCAGCAGTGTTGGGTCCCGGGGGGAAAAACTGTTTTTT	CASSVGSRGEKLFF
-	-	TRBV7-9	TRBJ1-2	TGTGCCAGCAGCTTAGAGGAGGGAGTTAACTATGGCTACACCTTC	CASSLEEGVNYGYTF
-	-	TRBV10-1	TRBJ2-7	TGCGCCAGCAGTACAAGGGGATACGAGCAGTACTTC	CASSTRGYEQYF
-	once	TRBV20-1	TRBJ1-2	TGCAGTGTCCGGGATTTCTATGGCTACACCTTC	CSVRDFYGYTF